This T cell receptor beta chain was sequenced during a study of control samples from healthy donors and cancer patients. Trimming pared 2 bases from V and 8 bases from J, leaving 21 bases between. The germline V gene encodes CDR1 LNHDA and CDR2 SQIVND (reference sequence). The CDR3 loop spans 16 amino acids. Repertoires were generated with immunoSEQ multiplex PCR, while TCRdb's copy carries only in-frame clones and drops some. The table includes some 120,000 clones, 85% to 95% detected once. The sequencing sample was made of PBMCs. This TCR derives from a man aged 50 or older with head and neck cancer. The gene calls are TRBV19 and TRBJ1-2; D is unclear. The CDR3 sequence: CASSIPLLTLLRGYTF. The CDR3 DNA reads as TGTGCCAGTAGTATACCCCTCCTGACCCTTTTAAGGGGCTACACCTTC.